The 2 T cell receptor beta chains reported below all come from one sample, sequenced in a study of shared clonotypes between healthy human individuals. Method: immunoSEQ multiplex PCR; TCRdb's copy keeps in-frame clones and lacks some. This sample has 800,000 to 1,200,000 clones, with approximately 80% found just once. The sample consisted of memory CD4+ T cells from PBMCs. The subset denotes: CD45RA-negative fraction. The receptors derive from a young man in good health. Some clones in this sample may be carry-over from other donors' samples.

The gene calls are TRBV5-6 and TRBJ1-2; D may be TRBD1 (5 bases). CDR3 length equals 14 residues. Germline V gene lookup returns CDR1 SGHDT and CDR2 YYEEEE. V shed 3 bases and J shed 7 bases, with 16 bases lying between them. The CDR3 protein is CASSSQEFRRGYTF. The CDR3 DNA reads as TGTGCCAGCAGCTCACAGGAGTTTCGTCGTGGCTACACCTTC.

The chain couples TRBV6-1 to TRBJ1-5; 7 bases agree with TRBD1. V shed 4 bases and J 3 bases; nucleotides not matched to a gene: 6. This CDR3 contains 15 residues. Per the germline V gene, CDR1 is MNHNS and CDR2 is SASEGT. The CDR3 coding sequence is TGTGCCAGCAGTGTGGACAGGATCCCCAATCAGCCCCAGCATTTT. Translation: CASSVDRIPNQPQHF.